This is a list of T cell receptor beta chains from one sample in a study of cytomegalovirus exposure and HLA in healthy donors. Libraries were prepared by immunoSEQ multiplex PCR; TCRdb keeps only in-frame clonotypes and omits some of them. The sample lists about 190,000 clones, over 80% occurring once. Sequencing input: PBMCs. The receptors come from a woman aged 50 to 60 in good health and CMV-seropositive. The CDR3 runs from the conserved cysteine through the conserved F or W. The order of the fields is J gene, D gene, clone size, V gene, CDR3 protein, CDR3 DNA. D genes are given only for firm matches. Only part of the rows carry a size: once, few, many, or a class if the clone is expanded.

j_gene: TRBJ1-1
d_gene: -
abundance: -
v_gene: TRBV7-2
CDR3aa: CASSLVGRSMNTEAFF
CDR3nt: TGTGCCAGCAGCTTAGTGGGGAGAAGCATGAACACTGAAGCTTTCTTT

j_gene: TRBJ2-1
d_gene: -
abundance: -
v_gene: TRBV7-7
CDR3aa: CASSLGTNNEQFF
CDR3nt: TGTGCCAGCAGCTTAGGAACAAACAATGAGCAGTTCTTC

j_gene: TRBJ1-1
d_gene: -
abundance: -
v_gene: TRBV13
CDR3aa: CASSPGVSNTEAFF
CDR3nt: TGTGCCAGCAGTCCCGGGGTCTCGAACACTGAAGCTTTCTTT

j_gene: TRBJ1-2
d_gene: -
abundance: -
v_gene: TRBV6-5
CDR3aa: CASSYFRLSYGYTF
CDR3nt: TGTGCCAGCAGTTACTTCAGGCTTAGCTATGGCTACACCTTC

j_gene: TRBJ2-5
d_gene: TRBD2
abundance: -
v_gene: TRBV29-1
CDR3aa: CSVLLSGGQETQYF
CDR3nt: TGCAGCGTCCTCCTTAGCGGGGGGCAAGAGACCCAGTACTTC

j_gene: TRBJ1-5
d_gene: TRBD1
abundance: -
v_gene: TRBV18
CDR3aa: CASSSSGGGQPQHF
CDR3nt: TGTGCCAGCTCATCATCAGGGGGCGGTCAGCCCCAGCATTTT

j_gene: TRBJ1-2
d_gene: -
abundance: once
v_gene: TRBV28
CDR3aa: CASIAPGGPGYGYTF
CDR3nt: TGTGCCAGCATCGCACCGGGGGGCCCAGGCTATGGCTACACCTTC

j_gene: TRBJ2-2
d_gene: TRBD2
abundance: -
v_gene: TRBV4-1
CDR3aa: CASSQELGLAGGENTGELFF
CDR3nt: TGCGCCAGCAGCCAAGAGTTGGGACTAGCGGGGGGCGAGAACACCGGGGAGCTGTTTTTT

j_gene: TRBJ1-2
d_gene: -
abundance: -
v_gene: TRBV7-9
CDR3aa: CASSLVGMEASYGYTF
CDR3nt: TGTGCCAGCAGCTTAGTGGGGATGGAGGCCTCCTATGGCTACACCTTC

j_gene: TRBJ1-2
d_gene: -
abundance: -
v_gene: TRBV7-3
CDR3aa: CASSLGGDYGYTF
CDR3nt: TGTGCCAGCAGCCTCGGGGGGGACTATGGCTACACCTTC

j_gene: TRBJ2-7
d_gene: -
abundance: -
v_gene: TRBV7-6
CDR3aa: CASSPGNEQYF
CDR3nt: TGTGCCAGCAGCCCCGGGAACGAGCAGTACTTC

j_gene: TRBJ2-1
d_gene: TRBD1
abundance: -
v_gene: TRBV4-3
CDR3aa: CASSQDPPGQGNEQFF
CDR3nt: TGCGCCAGCAGCCAAGACCCTCCGGGACAGGGTAATGAGCAGTTCTTC

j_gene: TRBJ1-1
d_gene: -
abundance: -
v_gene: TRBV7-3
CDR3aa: CASSLDRSNTEAFF
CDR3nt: TGTGCCAGCAGCTTAGACAGGTCGAACACTGAAGCTTTCTTT

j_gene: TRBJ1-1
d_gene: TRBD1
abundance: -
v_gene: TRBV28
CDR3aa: CASRLDRGTEAFF
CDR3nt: TGTGCCAGCAGGCTGGACAGGGGAACTGAAGCTTTCTTT

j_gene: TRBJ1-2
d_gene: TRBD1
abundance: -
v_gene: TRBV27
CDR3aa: CASRGAGGRGYTF
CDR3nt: TGTGCCAGCAGGGGAGCAGGGGGCCGGGGCTACACCTTC

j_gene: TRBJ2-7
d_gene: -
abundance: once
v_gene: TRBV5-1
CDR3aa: CASSLDNPYEQYF
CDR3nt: TGCGCCAGCAGCTTGGACAACCCCTACGAGCAGTACTTC

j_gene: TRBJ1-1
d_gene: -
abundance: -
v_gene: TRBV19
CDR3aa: CASSTSSNTEAFF
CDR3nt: TGTGCCAGTAGTACCTCGAGTAACACTGAAGCTTTCTTT

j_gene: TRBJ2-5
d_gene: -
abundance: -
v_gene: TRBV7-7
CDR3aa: CASSSTGQGETQYF
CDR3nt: TGTGCCAGCAGCTCGACGGGGCAGGGGGAGACCCAGTACTTC

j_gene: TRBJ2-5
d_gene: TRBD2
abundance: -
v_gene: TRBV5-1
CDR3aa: CASSSGGKQETQYF
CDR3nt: TGCGCCAGCAGCTCCGGGGGGAAGCAAGAGACCCAGTACTTC

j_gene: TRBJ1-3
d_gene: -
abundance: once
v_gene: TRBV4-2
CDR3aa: CASTQPERTGNTIYF
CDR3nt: TGTGCCAGCACCCAGCCAGAGCGGACTGGAAACACCATATATTTT

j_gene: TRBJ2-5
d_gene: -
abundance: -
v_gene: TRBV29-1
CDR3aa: CSVEEGTAYQETQYF
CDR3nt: TGCAGCGTTGAGGAGGGGACGGCTTACCAAGAGACCCAGTACTTC

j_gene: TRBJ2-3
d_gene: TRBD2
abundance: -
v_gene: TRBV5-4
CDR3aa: CASSGMTSGGSTDTQYF
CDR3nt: TGTGCCAGCAGCGGAATGACTAGCGGGGGATCCACAGATACGCAGTATTTT

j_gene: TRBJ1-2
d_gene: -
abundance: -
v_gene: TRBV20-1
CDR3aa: CSATIAYGYTF
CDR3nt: TGCAGTGCCACCATAGCCTATGGCTACACCTTC

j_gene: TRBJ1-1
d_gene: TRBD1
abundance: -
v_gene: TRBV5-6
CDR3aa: CASSNRGLNTEAFF
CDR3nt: TGTGCCAGCAGCAACAGGGGACTGAACACTGAAGCTTTCTTT

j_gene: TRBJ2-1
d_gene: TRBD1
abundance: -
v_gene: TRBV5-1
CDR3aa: CASSSTGTGGTDEQFF
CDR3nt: TGCGCCAGCAGCTCGACCGGGACAGGGGGCACGGATGAGCAGTTCTTC

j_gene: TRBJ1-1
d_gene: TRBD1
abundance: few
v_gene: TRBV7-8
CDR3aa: CASSYGTATEAFF
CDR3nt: TGTGCCAGCAGCTACGGGACAGCCACTGAAGCTTTCTTT

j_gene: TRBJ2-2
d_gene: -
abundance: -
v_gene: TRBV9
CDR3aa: CASSRGLYGSNTGELFF
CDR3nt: TGTGCCAGCAGCCGAGGGCTTTACGGGTCGAACACCGGGGAGCTGTTTTTT

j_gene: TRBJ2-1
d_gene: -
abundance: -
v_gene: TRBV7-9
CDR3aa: CASSVVGRGSYNEQFF
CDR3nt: TGTGCCAGCAGCGTGGTAGGCCGCGGGTCCTACAATGAGCAGTTCTTC

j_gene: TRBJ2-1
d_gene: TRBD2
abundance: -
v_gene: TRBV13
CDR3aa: CASSLGFTSGDPGEQFF
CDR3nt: TGTGCCAGCAGCTTAGGCTTTACTAGCGGGGACCCTGGCGAGCAGTTCTTC

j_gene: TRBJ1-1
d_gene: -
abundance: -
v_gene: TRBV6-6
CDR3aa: CASSYPGMMNTEAFF
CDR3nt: TGTGCCAGCAGTTACCCGGGGATGATGAACACTGAAGCTTTCTTT

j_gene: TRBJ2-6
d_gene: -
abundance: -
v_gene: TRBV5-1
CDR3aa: CASSLDSSGANVLTF
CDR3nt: TGCGCCAGCAGCCTGGACAGTTCCGGGGCCAACGTCCTGACTTTC

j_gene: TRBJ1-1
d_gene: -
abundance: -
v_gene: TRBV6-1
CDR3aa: CASNLHGSTEPFF
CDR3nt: TGTGCCAGCAATCTACACGGGAGTACTGAACCTTTCTTT

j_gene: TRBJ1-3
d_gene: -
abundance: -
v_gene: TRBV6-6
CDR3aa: CASSYGDSLKGNTIYF
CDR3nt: TGTGCCAGCAGTTACGGGGACTCTCTAAAGGGAAACACCATATATTTT

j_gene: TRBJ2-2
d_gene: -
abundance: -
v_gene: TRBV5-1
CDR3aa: CASSSLTGELFF
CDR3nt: TGCGCCAGCAGCTCCCTCACCGGGGAGCTGTTTTTT

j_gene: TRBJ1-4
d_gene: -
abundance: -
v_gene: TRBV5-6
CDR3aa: CASSLRGGGTEKLFF
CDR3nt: TGTGCCAGCAGCTTGAGGGGGGGCGGTACGGAAAAACTGTTTTTT

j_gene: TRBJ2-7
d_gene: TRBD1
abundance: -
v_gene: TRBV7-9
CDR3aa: CSTEDRERREQYF
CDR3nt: TGTTCCACCGAAGACAGGGAGCGTCGCGAGCAGTACTTC

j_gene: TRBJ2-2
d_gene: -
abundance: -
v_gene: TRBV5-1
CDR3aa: CASSPQGDTGELFF
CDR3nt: TGCGCCAGCAGCCCACAGGGTGACACCGGGGAGCTGTTTTTT